This entry lists 21 T cell receptor beta chains sequenced from one sample in a study of radiation and T cells in renal cell carcinoma. Using immunoSEQ multiplex PCR, the repertoire was profiled, and TCRdb retains in-frame clones only, with some absent. The table has 120,000 or so clones, over 75% seen once; the top ten hold approximately 5%. Sample time point: blood 2 weeks post-SBRT. Treatment defined: 15 Gy SBRT to primary tumor, nephrectomy 4 weeks later. The sequencing here drew on blood, taken from a patient whose treatment included radiotherapy and nephrectomy. These receptor sequences come from a man in his forties or fifties with renal cell carcinoma.

The chain recombines TRBV30 with TRBJ1-3; D unresolved. Trimming pared 2 bases from V and 2 bases from J, leaving 7 bases between. The germline gives CDR1 GTSNPN, CDR2 SVGIG (reference sequence). The CDR3 runs to 13 residues. CDR3 DNA sequence: TGTGCCTGGAGTTGGGGAACTGGAAACACCATATATTTT. This codes for CAWSWGTGNTIYF.

This chain links TRBV30 with TRBJ1-1; possible D gene TRBD1, 6 bases. Per the germline V gene, CDR1 is GTSNPN and CDR2 is SVGIG (reference sequence). The CDR3 contains 15 residues. V shed 3 bases and J shed 3 bases, with 17 bases lying between them. CDR3 loop: CAWSFPFGGHTEAFF. Here the CDR3 DNA reads TGTGCCTGGAGCTTTCCTTTCGGGGGCCACACTGAAGCTTTCTTT.

The V and J genes are TRBV6-1 and TRBJ2-2, with 7 bases aligning to TRBD1. This CDR3 comprises 13 residues. V gave up 3 bases and J gave up 15 bases; unmatched junction bases: 10. Germline-derived CDR1 and CDR2 are MNHNS and SASEGT. The CDR3 DNA reads as TGTGCCAGCAGTGACCACCCGGGACAGAAGATGTTTTTT. Its protein product is CASSDHPGQKMFF.

A few counts support this clone. The chain employs TRBV5-5 and TRBJ2-2; 10 nucleotides line up with TRBD1. Germline lookup yields CDR1 SGHKS and CDR2 YYEKEE (reference sequence). V lost 0 bases, J lost 2 bases, and 1 base stayed unmatched. This CDR3 contains 16 residues. The CDR3 bases are TGTGCCAGCAGCTTGGGGACAGGGGGAAACACCGGGGAGCTGTTTTTT. Translation: CASSLGTGGNTGELFF.

The CDR3: CASSVAPGRNTGELFF. The CDR3 DNA reads as TGTGCCAGCAGCGTAGCTCCCGGGAGGAACACCGGGGAGCTGTTTTTT. This chain joins TRBV9 and TRBJ2-2; a possible D gene is TRBD2 (6 bases). This CDR3 contains 16 residues. CDR1 and CDR2 (germline): SGDLS, YYNGEE. Deletions cut 0 bases from V and 1 base from J, with 10 bases between.

The chain recombines TRBV9 with TRBJ1-1; the D gene is possibly TRBD1 (6 bases). V was trimmed by 4 bases and J by 7 bases, leaving 20 bases between them. CDR3 length equals 15 residues. Germline V CDR1 and CDR2: SGDLS, YYNGEE. The CDR3 sequence: CASSSTGFPDGEAFF. The CDR3 DNA reads as TGTGCCAGCAGCTCCACAGGGTTTCCCGATGGTGAAGCTTTCTTT.

The chain has TRBV19 and TRBJ2-5, with no clear D. Looked up from germline, CDR1 is LNHDA and CDR2 is SQIVND (reference sequence). Trimming removed 5 bases at V and 5 bases at J, with 15 bases between. The CDR3 length is 14 residues. Written as DNA, the CDR3 is TGTGCCAGTAGTCCCTCCATGAATGTCGAGACCCAGTACTTC. Amino acid sequence: CASSPSMNVETQYF.

CDR3 amino acids: CAIRDRGRSYEQYF. As DNA, the CDR3 is TGTGCCATTAGGGACAGGGGGCGCTCCTACGAGCAGTACTTC. This chain links TRBV28 with TRBJ2-7; 12 bases are shared with TRBD1. This CDR3 comprises 14 residues. V shed 10 bases and J 0 bases; nucleotides not matched to a gene: 4. Germline V CDR1 and CDR2: MDHEN, SYDVKM.

The chain uses TRBV10-2 and TRBJ1-5; 11 positions match TRBD1. CDR1 WSHSY and CDR2 SAAADI come from the germline V gene. The ends lost 0 bases at V and 4 bases at J; junction bases unmatched: 20. This CDR3 is built from 22 residues. Written as DNA, the CDR3 is TGCGCCAGCAGTGAGTCGTGGACAGGGGGCGGAATGTTTCATGGGGGGAATCAGCCCCAGCATTTT. Amino acids: CASSESWTGGGMFHGGNQPQHF.

The sample holds a few counts of this clone. The rearrangement uses TRBV11-3 and TRBJ2-3, with unresolved D. Trimming stripped 2 bases from V and 6 bases from J, with 9 bases between. There are 13 residues in the CDR3. Germline values: CDR1 SGHNT, CDR2 YENEEA. The CDR3 nucleotides are TGTGCCAGCAGCTTACGCTCTCCCGATACGCAGTATTTT. This encodes CASSLRSPDTQYF.

The chain carries TRBV28 and TRBJ2-7, with 10 bases matching TRBD1. CDR1 MDHEN and CDR2 SYDVKM come from the germline V gene. V lost 6 bases to trimming and J lost 5 bases; unmatched junction nucleotides: 10. The CDR3 is 15 residues long. The CDR3 reads CASSTSGTGVHEQYF. The CDR3 DNA reads as TGTGCCAGCAGCACCTCCGGGACAGGGGTCCACGAGCAGTACTTC.

J is TRBJ1-3 and V is TRBV7-2; 10 nucleotides line up with TRBD1. V dropped 4 bases and J dropped 1; count of bases not matched to a gene: 7. CDR3 length: 17 residues. Germline assignment: CDR1 SGHTA and CDR2 FQGNSA. CDR3: CASSSPGQGPSGNTIYF. The CDR3 DNA reads as TGTGCCAGCAGCTCCCCGGGACAGGGGCCATCTGGAAACACCATATATTTT.

This chain connects TRBV27 to TRBJ1-5; D gene uncertain. Germline loops: CDR1 MNHEY, CDR2 SMNVEV (reference sequence). The germline V and J ends were trimmed by 2 bases and 1 base, with 6 bases remaining between them. CDR3 length: 14 amino acids. The CDR3 nucleotides are TGTGCCAGCAGTTTAGCTGGGAGCAATCAGCCCCAGCATTTT. Translated: CASSLAGSNQPQHF.

This clone was seen only a few times. The chain recombines TRBV30 with TRBJ2-4; a possible D gene is TRBD2 (5 bases). Germline CDR1 and CDR2: GTSNPN and SVGIG (reference sequence). The CDR3 sequence is 12 residues long. Trimming shortened V by 1 base and J by 4 bases, and 5 bases separated the two germline ends. The CDR3 region is CAWSGGKNIQYF. The CDR3 bases are TGTGCCTGGAGTGGCGGGAAAAACATTCAGTACTTC.

CDR3 in DNA: TGTGCCAGCAGTGAACAGCAGACTGAAGTATCCGGGGAGCTGTTTTTT. Translated: CASSEQQTEVSGELFF. V and J are TRBV2 and TRBJ2-2; D call uncertain. The CDR3 spans 16 residues. Germline V gives CDR1 SNHLY, CDR2 FYNNEI. V gave up 2 bases and J gave up 6 bases, with 16 bases separating them.

The chain has TRBV2 and TRBJ1-3; D possibly corresponds to TRBD1 (5 bases). The CDR3 runs to 14 residues. Trimming took off 2 bases at V and 2 bases at J, with 7 bases between the two ends. Germline-derived CDR1 and CDR2 are SNHLY and FYNNEI. The CDR3 spells CASSEPRAGNTIYF. CDR3 DNA: TGTGCCAGCAGTGAACCCAGGGCTGGAAACACCATATATTTT.

This clone was picked up a small number of times. V usage is TRBV7-9 and J usage is TRBJ1-1; D is perhaps TRBD1 (6 bases). The CDR3 loop spans 14 amino acids. Germline values: CDR1 SEHNR, CDR2 FQNEAQ (reference sequence). V dropped 2 bases and J dropped 4 bases, with 11 bases sitting between them. The CDR3: CASSLTGLATEAFF. Here the CDR3 DNA reads TGTGCCAGCAGCTTAACAGGGTTGGCCACTGAAGCTTTCTTT.

The chain employs TRBV15 and TRBJ1-2; the D gene is possibly TRBD1 (5 bases). From germline, CDR1 is LNHNV and CDR2 YYDKDF (reference sequence). Trimming left V 1 base short and J 5 bases short, with 11 bases between. The CDR3 sequence is 14 residues long. The CDR3 sequence is CATSRGGELYGYTF. CDR3 DNA sequence: TGTGCCACCAGCAGAGGGGGGGAACTTTATGGCTACACCTTC. Looking up the rest from reference TRBV15 and TRBJ1-2 gives the full variable domain: DAMVIQNPRYQVTQFGKPVTLSCSQTLNHNVMYWYQQKSSQAPKLLFHYYDKDFNNEADTPDNFQSRRPNTSFCFLDIRSPGLGDTAMYLCATSRGGELYGYTFGSGTRLTVV.

Only a few counts were recorded for this clone. The chain carries TRBV5-1 and TRBJ1-5; possibly TRBD1 for D (5 bases). This CDR3 contains 15 residues. Germline values: CDR1 SGHRS, CDR2 YFSETQ. V lost 0 bases and J 5 bases, leaving 12 bases between the germline ends. In nucleotides, the CDR3 is TGCGCCAGCAGCTTGGACTCACCCAGGGATCAGCCCCAGCATTTT. Translated, it gives CASSLDSPRDQPQHF.

The chain links TRBV19 to TRBJ2-1; 9 bases line up with TRBD2. Losses at the gene ends were 1 base for V and 7 bases for J; bases not matched to a gene: 8. The CDR3 is 16 residues long. Germline CDR1 and CDR2: LNHDA and SQIVND (reference sequence). CDR3 loop: CASSIGGLARVNEQFF. Here the CDR3 DNA reads TGTGCCAGTAGTATAGGGGGACTAGCTAGGGTGAATGAGCAGTTCTTC. Supplemented by reference TRBV19 and TRBJ2-1, the full variable domain reads DGGITQSPKYLFRKEGQNVTLSCEQNLNHDAMYWYRQDPGQGLRLIYYSQIVNDFQKGDIAEGYSVSREKKESFPLTVTSAQKNPTAFYLCASSIGGLARVNEQFFGPGTRLTVL.

In DNA form, the CDR3 reads TGTGCCAGCAGCTTGGAACTAGGGGGTCGGGAGCAGTACTTC. Translated, it gives CASSLELGGREQYF. The chain recombines TRBV5-4 with TRBJ2-7; possible D gene TRBD1, 6 bases. The CDR3 loop spans 14 amino acids. CDR1 and CDR2 (germline): SGHNT, YYREEE (reference sequence). V lost 0 bases and J 7 bases, leaving 14 bases between the germline ends.